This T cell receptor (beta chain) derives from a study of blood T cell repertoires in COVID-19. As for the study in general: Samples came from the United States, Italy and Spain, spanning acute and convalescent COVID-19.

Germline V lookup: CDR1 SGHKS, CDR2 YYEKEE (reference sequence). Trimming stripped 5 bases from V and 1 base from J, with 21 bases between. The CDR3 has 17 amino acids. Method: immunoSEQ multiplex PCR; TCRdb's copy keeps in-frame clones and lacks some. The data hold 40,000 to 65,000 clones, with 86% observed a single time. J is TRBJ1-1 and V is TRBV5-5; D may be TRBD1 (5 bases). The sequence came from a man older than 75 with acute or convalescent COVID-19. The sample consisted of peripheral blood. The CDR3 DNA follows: TGTGCCAGCAGTTTTGGGATAGGGGTTGGGAAGAACACTGAAGCTTTCTTT. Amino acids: CASSFGIGVGKNTEAFF.